The 10 T cell receptor beta chains below all came from one sample that was sequenced in a study of T cells in Graves' hyperthyroidism and ophthalmopathy. TCR beta CDR3 region amplification was performed from RNA transcripts. First-round RT-PCR with HTBI primers amplified the TCR CDR3 region. Each CDR3 protein is one row after TCRdb ran MiXCR on the multiplex PCR reads. The data hold around 390,000 distinct CDR3 sequences, with 13% to 15% observed a single time. The source material was blood. These receptors were collected from a woman aged 30 to 39 with Graves' ophthalmopathy.

This clonotype was found many times. V and J are TRBV28 and TRBJ1-2, with D hard to call. Germline V gives CDR1 MDHEN, CDR2 SYDVKM. The ends were cut back, 5 bases at V and 4 bases at J, with 8 bases in the middle. This CDR3 is 12 amino acids long. The CDR3 region has the DNA TGTGCCAGCAGTGCCGTGGTCTATGGCTACACCTTC. Its translation is CASSAVVYGYTF.

Worth noting for this clonotype: This may be a read error: a much more frequent sequence differs by one nucleotide. The CDR3 DNA reads TGTGACATGGAAGATAACTATGGCTACACCTTC. This encodes CDMEDNYGYTF. V gene TRBV30 combines with J gene TRBJ1-2, with D unclear. Germline CDR1 and CDR2: GTSNPN and SVGIG (reference sequence). The CDR3 contains 11 residues.

This clonotype has just a few counts. The chain joins TRBV5-5 to TRBJ1-2; 12 bases match TRBD1. This CDR3 is 19 amino acids long. Germline CDR1 SGHKS, CDR2 YYEKEE (reference sequence). The V gene end was trimmed by 1 base and the J gene end by 6 bases; junction bases not matched to a gene: 16. The CDR3 region is CASSLFEFDGTGGLDGYTF. Here the CDR3 DNA reads TGTGCCAGCAGCTTGTTTGAGTTTGACGGGACAGGGGGCCTAGATGGCTACACCTTC.

This clonotype was observed many times. This sequence joins TRBV20-1 and TRBJ2-1; TRBD2 matches at 11 bases. The CDR3 extends over 14 amino acids. The ends lost 5 bases at V and 5 bases at J; junction bases unmatched: 5. The germline V gene has CDR1 DFQATT and CDR2 SNEGSKA (reference sequence). CDR3 amino acids: CSADLLAGDNEQFF. The CDR3 region has the DNA TGCAGTGCTGATTTACTAGCGGGGGACAATGAGCAGTTCTTC.

A few counts support this clonotype. The chain couples TRBV19 to TRBJ1-2; D not certain. V lost 0 bases to trimming and J lost 2 bases, with 13 bases between them. Per germline, CDR1 LNHDA and CDR2 SQIVND (reference sequence). The CDR3 extends over 16 amino acids. The CDR3 protein is CASSIDHASLNYGYTF. CDR3 nucleotides: TGTGCCAGTAGTATAGATCACGCCAGCTTAAACTATGGCTACACCTTC.

This clonotype was recorded many times. This chain connects TRBV24-1 to TRBJ1-1; D perhaps matches TRBD1 (5 bases). This CDR3 contains 14 residues. Germline V gene data show CDR1 as KGHDR and CDR2 as SFDVKD. Trimming left V 4 bases short and J 0 bases short, with 8 bases between. The CDR3 DNA is TGTGCCACCAGTGAGGAGGGGCTGAACACTGAAGCTTTCTTT. This gives the protein CATSEEGLNTEAFF.

This clonotype was seen at least ten times. The rearrangement uses TRBV3-1 and TRBJ2-7; D remains ambiguous. The CDR3 length is 12 residues. The germline CDR1 and CDR2 sequences are LGHDT and YNNKEL (reference sequence). V was cut by 4 bases and J by 5 bases, with 9 bases left in between. CDR3 in DNA: TGTGCCAGCAGCCGGGCGTTGGACGAGCAGTACTTC. It is translated as CASSRALDEQYF.

This clonotype showed up many times. This chain joins TRBV28 and TRBJ2-3; D gene ambiguous. Trimming shortened V by 4 bases and J by 6 bases, and 20 bases separated the two germline ends. The CDR3 has 16 residues. Looked up from germline, CDR1 is MDHEN and CDR2 is SYDVKM. The CDR3 spells CASSSFSGLTADTQYF. The CDR3 DNA is TGTGCCAGCAGTTCCTTTTCCGGTCTAACGGCGGATACGCAGTATTTT.

This clonotype occurred many times. The chain combines TRBV7-2 with TRBJ2-4; TRBD1 agrees at 8 bases. Trimming removed 4 bases from V and 8 bases from J; junction bases left unmatched: 7. The germline CDR1 and CDR2 sequences are SGHTA and FQGNSA. The CDR3 spans 14 residues. This CDR3 is CASSSQRGQDIQYF. In DNA, the CDR3 is TGTGCCAGCAGCTCCCAGAGGGGACAGGACATTCAGTACTTC.

This clonotype has at least ten counts. The V call is TRBV12-3 or TRBV12-4, the J call TRBJ2-2; D is perhaps TRBD1 (5 bases). There are 12 residues in the CDR3. Trimming left V 7 bases short and J 6 bases short, with 9 bases between. CDR3 residues: CASTTGPGELFF. The CDR3 coding sequence is TGTGCCAGCACCACAGGACCCGGGGAGCTGTTTTTT.